The 18 T cell receptor beta chains below were found in one sample sequenced in a study of cytomegalovirus exposure and HLA in healthy donors. With 60 Vbeta and 13 Jbeta primers, the PCR was carried out. The assay was immunoSEQ multiplex PCR, and TCRdb's table has in-frame clones only and misses some. This table has 150,000 to 200,000 clones, about 88% appearing once. What was sequenced was PBMCs. Source of these receptors: a man aged 18 to 29 in good health and CMV-seropositive.

The V and J genes are TRBV6-5 and TRBJ2-7; unclear D gene. Between the trimmed V and J ends, which lost 2 bases and 6 bases, there was a span of 11 bases. The CDR3 is made up of 13 amino acids. CDR1 is MNHEY, CDR2 SVGAGI, per germline. This CDR3 reads CASSYAGLGEQYF. The CDR3 DNA reads as TGTGCCAGCAGTTACGCAGGCCTCGGCGAGCAGTACTTC.

The chain uses TRBV18 and TRBJ2-2; 9 positions agree with TRBD1. This CDR3 region has 15 residues. J was trimmed by 2 bases and V by 6 bases; bases with no gene match: 4. Germline CDR1 is KGHSH and CDR2 is LQKENI. The CDR3 protein is CASSPDRGNTGELFF. The CDR3 DNA is TGTGCCAGCTCTCCGGACAGGGGTAACACCGGGGAGCTGTTTTTT. Drawing the rest from reference TRBV18 and TRBJ2-2, the complete variable domain is NAGVMQNPRHLVRRRGQEARLRCSPMKGHSHVYWYRQLPEEGLKFMVYLQKENIIDESGMPKERFSAEFPKEGPSILRIQQVVRGDSAAYFCASSPDRGNTGELFFGEGSRLTVL.

The rearrangement joins TRBV6-6 to TRBJ1-1, with 8 bases matching TRBD1. Germline values: CDR1 MNHNY, CDR2 SVGAGI (reference sequence). Trimming cost V 0 bases and J 2 bases; bases outside gene matches: 5. This CDR3 is 16 amino acids long. CDR3 in amino acids: CASSYSGTGSNTEAFF. The CDR3 region has the DNA TGTGCCAGCAGTTACTCCGGGACAGGAAGTAACACTGAAGCTTTCTTT.

This rearrangement joins TRBV7-8 to TRBJ1-1, with TRBD1 matching 7 bases. CDR1 and CDR2 from the germline V gene are SGHVS and FQNEAQ. The CDR3 is 19 amino acids. The V gene end was trimmed by 5 bases and the J gene end by 0 bases; junction bases not matched to a gene: 18. The CDR3 sequence is CASSREGRRVGGMNTEAFF. The CDR3 bases are TGTGCCAGCAGCCGGGAAGGGCGCAGGGTAGGGGGCATGAACACTGAAGCTTTCTTT.

In nucleotides, the CDR3 is TGCGCCAGCAGCTTAGGGGAGGGGACTGAAGCTTTCTTT. Its translation: CASSLGEGTEAFF. V and J are TRBV5-1 and TRBJ1-1; TRBD1 is a possible D gene (5 bases). The CDR3 consists of 13 residues. The ends were cut back, 2 bases at V and 5 bases at J, with 10 bases in the middle. CDR1 is SGHRS, CDR2 YFSETQ, per germline.

Only one count was recorded for this clone. The DNA for the CDR3 is TGTGCCAGCAGCTCCCTGCAGGGGGCGCGGAACACTGAAGCTTTCTTT. Translating gives CASSSLQGARNTEAFF. The genes are TRBV12-1 and TRBJ1-1; TRBD1, the table's D call, was not compared with the DNA. TRBV12-1 is classified as a pseudogene. The CDR3 is 16 amino acids.

DNA of the CDR3: TGTGCCAGCTCCGGGAACACTGAAGCTTTCTTT. It translates to CASSGNTEAFF. The chain uses TRBV18 and TRBJ1-1; D unclear. CDR1 and CDR2 (germline): KGHSH, LQKENI. This CDR3 contains 11 residues. The V end lost 6 bases, the J end lost 1 base, and 3 bases lay between the germline ends.

This chain connects TRBV25-1 to TRBJ1-2; D is perhaps TRBD1 (5 bases). This CDR3 comprises 16 residues. Germline values: CDR1 MGHDK, CDR2 SYGVNS. V dropped 3 bases and J dropped 4 bases, with 18 bases sitting between them. CDR3 bases: TGTGCCAGCAGTGACCACAGGACGCAAGCGGGCTATGGCTACACCTTC. Protein sequence: CASSDHRTQAGYGYTF.

This rearrangement joins TRBV9 to TRBJ2-7; TRBD1 aligns across 9 bases. Germline CDR1 reads SGDLS; CDR2 reads YYNGEE. Trimming cost V 6 bases and J 0 bases; bases outside gene matches: 7. This CDR3 has 15 amino acids. The CDR3 nucleotides read TGTGCCAGCACCCCTGGGACAGGGTCCTCCTACGAGCAGTACTTC. This sequence encodes CASTPGTGSSYEQYF.

The chain's CDR3 is CASSPYQGMNYEQYF. The DNA of the CDR3 is TGTGCCAGCAGCCCCTACCAGGGCATGAACTACGAGCAGTACTTC. This chain connects TRBV7-2 to TRBJ2-7; D possibly corresponds to TRBD1 (5 bases). The CDR3 covers 15 residues. Germline-derived CDR1 and CDR2 are SGHTA and FQGNSA. V was cut by 5 bases and J by 3 bases, with 17 bases left in between. The full variable domain, completed using reference TRBV7-2 and TRBJ2-7, is GAGVSQSPSNKVTEKGKDVELRCDPISGHTALYWYRQSLGQGLEFLIYFQGNSAPDKSGLPSDRFSAERTGGSVSTLTIQRTQQEDSAVYLCASSPYQGMNYEQYFGPGTRLTVT.

This chain uses TRBV7-9 with TRBJ2-4; 8 bases map to TRBD1. J lost 0 bases, V lost 5 bases, and 15 bases had no gene match. This CDR3 has 19 amino acids. The germline V gene has CDR1 SEHNR and CDR2 FQNEAQ (reference sequence). CDR3 bases: TGTGCCAGCAGCCCGCGTCCAGGGGGCGTCGGGCTAGCCAAAAACATTCAGTACTTC. Protein sequence: CASSPRPGGVGLAKNIQYF.

The V and J genes are TRBV29-1 and TRBJ1-4; TRBD1 aligns across 8 bases. Per germline, CDR1 SQVTM and CDR2 ANQGSEA. The length of the CDR3 is 14 residues. Germline trimming cut 7 bases from V and 1 base from J; bases unmatched to any gene: 5. The CDR3 reads CSARQGITNEKLFF. The CDR3 DNA is TGCAGCGCACGACAGGGGATAACTAATGAAAAACTGTTTTTT.

There are many counts of this clone. The V gene is TRBV4-2, the J gene TRBJ2-6; possibly TRBD1 for D (6 bases). CDR1 and CDR2 from the germline V gene are LGHNA and YNFKEQ. Trimming stripped 3 bases from V and 1 base from J, with 10 bases between. The CDR3 length is 16 residues. The CDR3 nucleotides read TGTGCCAGCAGCCAGGGGGACACATCTGGGGCCAACGTCCTGACTTTC. As protein: CASSQGDTSGANVLTF.

The V call is TRBV19, the J call TRBJ1-2; 9 positions agree with TRBD1. The CDR3 extends over 16 amino acids. From germline, CDR1 is LNHDA and CDR2 SQIVND (reference sequence). V dropped 5 bases and J dropped 4; count of bases not matched to a gene: 11. The DNA for the CDR3 is TGTGCCAGTAGTTCGCTCCGGGACAGGGCCCTCTATGGCTACACCTTC. Translation: CASSSLRDRALYGYTF.

The chain couples TRBV18 to TRBJ1-2; D is uncertain. Germline V lookup: CDR1 KGHSH, CDR2 LQKENI. Trimming shortened V by 3 bases and J by 8 bases, and 19 bases separated the two germline ends. CDR3 length: 15 residues. CDR3 protein: CASSPPVGREGGYTF. CDR3 in DNA: TGTGCCAGCTCACCGCCGGTGGGCAGAGAAGGAGGCTACACCTTC.

J is TRBJ1-5 and V is TRBV6-1; no definite D call. This CDR3 is built from 13 residues. The germline gives CDR1 MNHNS, CDR2 SASEGT. Trimming removed 10 bases from V and 7 bases from J, with 17 bases in between. This CDR3 is CATSPIAYQPQHF. CDR3 DNA: TGTGCCACCTCCCCCATTGCGTACCAGCCCCAGCATTTT.

To note about this clone: At the DNA level, this CDR3 is encoded by other sequences in the same sample as well. The chain is built from TRBV7-3 and TRBJ2-2, with unresolved D. Germline CDR1 reads SGHTA; CDR2 reads FQGTGA. V lost 1 base and J 2 bases, leaving 5 bases between the germline ends. This CDR3 is built from 14 residues. CDR3 region: CASSLNSNTGELFF. The CDR3, as DNA: TGTGCCAGCAGCTTAAACAGTAACACCGGGGAGCTGTTTTTT. Combining the CDR3 with reference TRBV7-3 and TRBJ2-2 gives the whole variable domain GAGVSQTPSNKVTEKGKYVELRCDPISGHTALYWYRQSLGQGPEFLIYFQGTGAADDSGLPNDRFFAVRPEGSVSTLKIQRTERGDSAVYLCASSLNSNTGELFFGEGSRLTVL.

V is TRBV6-1 and J is TRBJ1-4, with TRBD1 identical over 8 bases. The CDR3 runs to 15 residues. Germline V lookup: CDR1 MNHNS, CDR2 SASEGT. Unmatched junction bases numbered 5, after V lost 2 bases and J lost 6 bases. The DNA for the CDR3 is TGTGCCAGCAGTGAAACATGGGGACAGGATGAAAAACTGTTTTTT. Translated: CASSETWGQDEKLFF.